Given below is one T cell receptor (beta chain) in context. Only patients with CD8+CD57+ cell expansion on flow cytometry were chosen for sequencing. The data derive from a study of CD8+CD57+ T cells in acquired aplastic anemia. Study details: The DNA of sorted CD4+ and CD8+ cells averaged roughly 3.2 ug.

Using genomic DNA as the template, TCR beta VDJ and CDR3 profiling was carried out. In TCRdb, the reads were re-called with MiXCR into one record per CDR3 protein. The sample comprises 150,000 to 160,000 distinct CDR3 sequences, roughly 49% of which are singletons, and 12% rests with the top ten. The clonotype originates from a human donor with aplastic anemia. The sequenced material came from sorted CD4+, CD8+, or CD8+CD57+ T cells (not recorded which) from PBMCs.

The CDR3 sequence: CASSQEGVGETQYF. In DNA form, the CDR3 reads TGCGCCAGCAGCCAAGAAGGGGTTGGAGAGACCCAGTACTTC. The J gene is TRBJ2-5, the V gene TRBV4-1; tentative D call: TRBD1 (5 bases). The V gene's germline CDR1 is MGHRA and CDR2 YSYEKL. The CDR3 runs to 14 residues. The germline V and J ends were trimmed by 0 bases and 4 bases, with 9 bases remaining between them.